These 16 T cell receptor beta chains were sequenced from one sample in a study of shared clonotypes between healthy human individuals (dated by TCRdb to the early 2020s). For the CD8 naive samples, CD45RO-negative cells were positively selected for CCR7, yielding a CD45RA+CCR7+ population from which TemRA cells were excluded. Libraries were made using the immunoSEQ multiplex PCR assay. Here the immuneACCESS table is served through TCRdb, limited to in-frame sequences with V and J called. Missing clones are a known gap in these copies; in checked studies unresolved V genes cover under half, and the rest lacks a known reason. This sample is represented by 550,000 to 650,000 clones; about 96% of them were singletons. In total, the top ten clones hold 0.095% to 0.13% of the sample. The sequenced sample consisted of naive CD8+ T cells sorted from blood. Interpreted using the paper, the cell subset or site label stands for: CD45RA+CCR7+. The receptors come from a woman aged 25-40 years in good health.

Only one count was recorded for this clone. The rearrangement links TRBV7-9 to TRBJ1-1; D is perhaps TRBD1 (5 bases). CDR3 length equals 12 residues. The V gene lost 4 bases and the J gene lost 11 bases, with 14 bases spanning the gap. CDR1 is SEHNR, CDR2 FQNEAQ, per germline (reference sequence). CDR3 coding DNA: TGTGCCAGCAGCTGGGGACTCCGCGGGGCTTTCTTT. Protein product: CASSWGLRGAFF. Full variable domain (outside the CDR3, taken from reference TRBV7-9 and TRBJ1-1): DTGVSQNPRHKITKRGQNVTFRCDPISEHNRLYWYRQTLGQGPEFLTYFQNEAQLEKSRLLSDRFSAERPKGSFSTLEIQRTEQGDSAMYLCASSWGLRGAFFGQGTRLTVV.

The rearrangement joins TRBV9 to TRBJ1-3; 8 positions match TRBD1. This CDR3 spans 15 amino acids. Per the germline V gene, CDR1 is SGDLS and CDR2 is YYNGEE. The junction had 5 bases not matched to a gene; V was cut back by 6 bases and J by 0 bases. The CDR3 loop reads CASTGQGHSGNTIYF. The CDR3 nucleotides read TGTGCCAGCACCGGACAGGGCCACTCTGGAAACACCATATATTTT. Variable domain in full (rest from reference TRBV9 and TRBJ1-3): DSGVTQTPKHLITATGQRVTLRCSPRSGDLSVYWYQQSLDQGLQFLIQYYNGEERAKGNILERFSAQQFPDLHSELNLSSLELGDSALYFCASTGQGHSGNTIYFGEGSWLTVV.

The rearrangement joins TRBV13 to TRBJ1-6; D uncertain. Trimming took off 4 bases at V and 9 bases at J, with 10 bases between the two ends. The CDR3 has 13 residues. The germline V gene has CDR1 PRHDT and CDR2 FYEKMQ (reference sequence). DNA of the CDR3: TGTGCCAGCAGCTCCGGGTCCCTTTCACCCCTCCACTTT. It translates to CASSSGSLSPLHF.

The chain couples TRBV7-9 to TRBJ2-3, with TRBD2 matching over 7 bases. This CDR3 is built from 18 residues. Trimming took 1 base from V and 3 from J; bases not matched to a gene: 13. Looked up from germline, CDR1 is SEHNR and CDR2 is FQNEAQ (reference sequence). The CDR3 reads CASSLDREAIRGTDTQYF. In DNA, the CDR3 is TGTGCCAGCAGCTTAGATCGGGAGGCCATCCGGGGGACAGATACGCAGTATTTT.

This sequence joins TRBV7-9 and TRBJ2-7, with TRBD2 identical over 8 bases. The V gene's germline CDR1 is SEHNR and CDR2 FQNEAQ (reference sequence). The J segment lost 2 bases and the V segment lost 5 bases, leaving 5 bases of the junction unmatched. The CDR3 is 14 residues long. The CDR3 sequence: CASSQAGVTYEQYF. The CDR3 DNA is TGTGCCAGCAGCCAAGCGGGAGTCACCTACGAGCAGTACTTC.

The CDR3 bases are TGCGCCAGCAGCCAAGATCCGGCCCCCCAGACCCAGTACTTC. Amino acid sequence: CASSQDPAPQTQYF. This chain links TRBV4-1 with TRBJ2-5, with D hard to call. Trimming pared 0 bases from V and 6 bases from J, leaving 11 bases between. The CDR3 covers 14 residues. Germline loops: CDR1 MGHRA, CDR2 YSYEKL.

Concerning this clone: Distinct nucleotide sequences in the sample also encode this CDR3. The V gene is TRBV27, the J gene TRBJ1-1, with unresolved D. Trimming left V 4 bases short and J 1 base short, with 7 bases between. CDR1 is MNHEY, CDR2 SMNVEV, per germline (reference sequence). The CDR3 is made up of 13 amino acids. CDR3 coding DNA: TGTGCCAGCAGTTCGCGCGGGAACACTGAAGCTTTCTTT. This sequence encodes CASSSRGNTEAFF.

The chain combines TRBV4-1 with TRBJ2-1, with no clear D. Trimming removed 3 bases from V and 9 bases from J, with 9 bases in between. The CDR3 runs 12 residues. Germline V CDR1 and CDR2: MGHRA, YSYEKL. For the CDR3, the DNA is TGCGCCAGCAGCCATTTTTGGAGTGAGCAGTTCTTC. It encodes CASSHFWSEQFF.

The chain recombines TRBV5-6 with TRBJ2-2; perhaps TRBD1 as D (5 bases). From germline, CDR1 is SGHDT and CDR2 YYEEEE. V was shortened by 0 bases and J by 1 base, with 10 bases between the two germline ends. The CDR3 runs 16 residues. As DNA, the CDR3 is TGTGCCAGCAGCTTGGGTCCAGGGCAGAACACCGGGGAGCTGTTTTTT. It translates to CASSLGPGQNTGELFF.

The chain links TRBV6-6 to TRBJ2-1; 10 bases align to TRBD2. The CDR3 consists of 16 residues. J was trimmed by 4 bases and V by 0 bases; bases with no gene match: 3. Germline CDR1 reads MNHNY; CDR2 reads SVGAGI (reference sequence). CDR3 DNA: TGTGCCAGCAGTTACTCGCCTAGCGGGGGTTACAATGAGCAGTTCTTC. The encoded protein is CASSYSPSGGYNEQFF.

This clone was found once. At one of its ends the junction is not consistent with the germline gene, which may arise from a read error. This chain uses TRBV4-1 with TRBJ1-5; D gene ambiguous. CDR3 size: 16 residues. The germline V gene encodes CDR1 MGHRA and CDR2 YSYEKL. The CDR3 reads CASSQVAGTTDQPQHF. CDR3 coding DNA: TGCGCCAGCAGTCAAGTCGCGGGAACAACCGATCAGCCCCAGCATTTT.

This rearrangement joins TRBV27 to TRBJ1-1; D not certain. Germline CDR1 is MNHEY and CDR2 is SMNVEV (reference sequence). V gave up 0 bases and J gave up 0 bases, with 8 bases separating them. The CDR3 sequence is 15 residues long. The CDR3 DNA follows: TGTGCCAGCAGTTTATCCCTGACCTTGAACACTGAAGCTTTCTTT. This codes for CASSLSLTLNTEAFF.

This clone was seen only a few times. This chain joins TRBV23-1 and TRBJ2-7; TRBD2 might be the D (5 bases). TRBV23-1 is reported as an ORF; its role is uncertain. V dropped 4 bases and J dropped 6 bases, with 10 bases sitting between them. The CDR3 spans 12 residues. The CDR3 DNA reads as TGCGCCAGCAGTCCCCGGGGAATCGAGCAGTACTTC. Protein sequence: CASSPRGIEQYF.

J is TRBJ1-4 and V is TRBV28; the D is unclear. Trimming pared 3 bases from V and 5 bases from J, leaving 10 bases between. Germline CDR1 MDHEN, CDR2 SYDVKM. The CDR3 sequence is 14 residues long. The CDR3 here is CASSFLRLNEKLFF. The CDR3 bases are TGTGCCAGCAGTTTTTTACGGCTAAATGAAAAACTGTTTTTT.

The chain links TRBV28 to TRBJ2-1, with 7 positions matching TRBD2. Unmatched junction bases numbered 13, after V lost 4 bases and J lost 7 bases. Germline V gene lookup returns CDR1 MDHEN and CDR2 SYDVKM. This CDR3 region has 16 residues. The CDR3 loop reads CASSSPVSGKGNEQFF. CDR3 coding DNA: TGTGCCAGCAGTTCCCCCGTGAGCGGGAAAGGGAATGAGCAGTTCTTC.

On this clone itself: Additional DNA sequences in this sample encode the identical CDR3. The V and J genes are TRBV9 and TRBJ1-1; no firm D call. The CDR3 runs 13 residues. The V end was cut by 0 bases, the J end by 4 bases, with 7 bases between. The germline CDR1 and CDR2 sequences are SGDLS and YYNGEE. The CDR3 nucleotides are TGTGCCAGCAGCGTAGACTCAGGCACTGAAGCTTTCTTT. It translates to CASSVDSGTEAFF.